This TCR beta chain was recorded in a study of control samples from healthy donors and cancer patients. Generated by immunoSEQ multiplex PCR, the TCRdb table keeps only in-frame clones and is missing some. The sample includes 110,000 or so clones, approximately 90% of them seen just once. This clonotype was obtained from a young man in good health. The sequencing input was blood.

CDR3 coding DNA: TGTGCCAGCAGTGTTACAGCGGGAGTAGCCAAAAACATTCAGTACTTC. It encodes CASSVTAGVAKNIQYF. The rearrangement joins TRBV6-1 to TRBJ2-4; 8 bases match TRBD2. In germline, CDR1 is MNHNS, CDR2 SASEGT. V was pared by 4 bases and J by 0 bases, with 5 bases of the junction left unmatched. The CDR3 has 16 amino acids.